The clone carrying this T cell receptor (beta chain) came up many times. Its specificity is unknown. This record comes from a study of response to subunit inactivated influenza vaccine. Whole-study findings and limits: Every seasonal influenza vaccination brings in few new T cells, the authors suggested.

Via MiXCR, TCRdb re-called the RT-PCR reads, giving one row per CDR3 protein. Here the sample spans 500,000 or so distinct CDR3 sequences, 15% to 20% being singletons. V lost 10 bases, J lost 8 bases, and 14 bases lay in between. The CDR3 consists of 11 residues. V usage is TRBV12-3 or TRBV12-4 and J usage is TRBJ1-2; weak D call: TRBD1 (5 bases). The receptor's source is a man between 45 and 75 years old who received an inactivated influenza vaccine. The material sequenced was CD4+ T cells sorted from PBMCs, taken roughly 24 months after vaccination. In DNA form, the CDR3 reads TGTGCCATCTCAGGGCTTACCGGCTACACCTTC. Translating gives CAISGLTGYTF.